What follows describes a single TCR beta chain. Extraction of RNA preceded its reverse transcription into cDNA, which served as the sequencing template. Assay used: immunoSEQ multiplex PCR; TCRdb lists only in-frame clones, some missing. Among about 130,000 clones, 58% were seen once, and the ten largest hold 4.5% to 5.5%. The entry originates in a study of CD8+ T cells in alopecia areata. V was pared by 5 bases and J by 3 bases, with 14 bases between. The CDR3 is made up of 14 amino acids. Germline V gene sequence: CDR1 MNHEY, CDR2 SVGAGI. The V gene is TRBV6-5, the J gene TRBJ2-7; weak D call: TRBD2 (6 bases). The material was CD4+ T cells sorted from blood, obtained at week 0. The source of this sequence is a human donor with alopecia areata. The CDR3 here is CASSGGRSRYEQYF. DNA for the CDR3: TGTGCCAGCAGTGGAGGGAGATCTCGCTACGAGCAGTACTTC.